These 28 T cell receptor beta chains originate from one sample sequenced in a study of response to subunit inactivated influenza vaccine. TCRdb reprocessed the RT-PCR reads via MiXCR and lists one record per CDR3 protein. Among a few hundred thousand distinct CDR3 sequences, about 20% were seen once, and the ten largest hold 10%. The sample was PBMCs from blood, taken approximately 20 months after vaccination. The receptor set was obtained from a man between 50 and 70 years old who received an inactivated influenza vaccine.

The rearrangement joins TRBV29-1 to TRBJ2-2; D is perhaps TRBD1 (5 bases). Germline assignment: CDR1 SQVTM and CDR2 ANQGSEA. The V end lost 6 bases, the J end lost 7 bases, and 12 bases lay between the germline ends. This CDR3 is 12 amino acids long. CDR3 sequence reads: CSVVRGSGELFF. The DNA of the CDR3 is TGCAGCGTCGTTAGGGGCAGCGGGGAGCTGTTTTTT.

This clonotype was seen a handful of times. V is TRBV6-5 and J is TRBJ1-2; no clear D gene. The CDR3 length is 13 residues. The V gene lost 0 bases and the J gene lost 6 bases, with 8 bases spanning the gap. Germline V gives CDR1 MNHEY, CDR2 SVGAGI. CDR3 sequence: CASSYSTSNGYTF. CDR3 coding DNA: TGTGCCAGCAGTTACTCGACCAGCAATGGCTACACCTTC.

This clonotype was seen only a few times. The chain has TRBV6-2 or TRBV6-3 and TRBJ2-2; D is perhaps TRBD2 (6 bases). The germline V gene encodes CDR1 MNHEY and CDR2 SVGEGT. This CDR3 is built from 13 residues. V was clipped by 5 bases and J by 3 bases, with 7 bases between them. CDR3 in DNA: TGTGCCAGCAGTCAGCGGGACACCGGGGAGCTGTTTTTT. It encodes CASSQRDTGELFF.

Only a few counts were recorded for this clonotype. The chain uses TRBV25-1 and TRBJ1-6; the match to TRBD1 covers 9 bases. The CDR3 has 14 residues. Germline CDR1 is MGHDK and CDR2 is SYGVNS. V lost 4 bases, J lost 9 bases, and 4 bases stayed unmatched. CDR3 residues: CASSGGTGPSPLHF. The CDR3, as DNA: TGTGCCAGCAGTGGAGGGACAGGGCCTTCACCCCTCCACTTT.

This clonotype occurred a few times. Given a much more abundant clone one base away, this may be a read error. This chain uses TRBV9 with TRBJ1-5; D may be TRBD1 (5 bases). The CDR3 sequence is 15 residues long. The germline gives CDR1 SGDLS, CDR2 YYNGEE. The CDR3 sequence: CASSVGTLSNQAQHF. CDR3 bases: TGTGCCAGCAGCGTAGGGACACTTAGCAATCAGGCCCAGCATTTT.

There are many counts of this clonotype. The chain joins TRBV12-3 or TRBV12-4 to TRBJ1-6; 8 nucleotides match TRBD1. Trimming took 8 bases from V and 7 from J; bases not matched to a gene: 4. The CDR3 is 13 amino acids. The CDR3 protein is CASGTGHNSPLHF. The CDR3, as DNA: TGTGCCAGCGGGACAGGACACAATTCACCCCTCCACTTT.

This sequence joins TRBV7-2 and TRBJ2-2; the D gene is possibly TRBD2 (6 bases). This CDR3 spans 15 amino acids. The V gene's germline CDR1 is SGHTA and CDR2 FQGNSA. The V end lost 5 bases, the J end lost 3 bases, and 13 bases lay between the germline ends. CDR3 in amino acids: CASSRDLLHTGELFF. The CDR3 region has the DNA TGTGCCAGCAGCCGGGACTTGCTACACACCGGGGAGCTGTTTTTT.

The chain combines TRBV7-9 with TRBJ2-6, with D uncertain. V was trimmed by 3 bases and J by 0 bases, leaving 9 bases between them. This CDR3 has 16 residues. The germline gives CDR1 SEHNR, CDR2 FQNEAQ (reference sequence). In DNA, the CDR3 is TGTGCCAGCAGCTTCTTTTTAACCTCTGGGGCCAACGTCCTGACTTTC. This sequence encodes CASSFFLTSGANVLTF.

The chain combines TRBV5-1 with TRBJ2-2; 9 bases match TRBD1. The germline gives CDR1 SGHRS, CDR2 YFSETQ. V dropped 6 bases and J dropped 0; count of bases not matched to a gene: 3. CDR3 length equals 15 residues. The CDR3 sequence is CASKQGAPNTGELFF. The CDR3 DNA follows: TGCGCCAGCAAACAGGGGGCCCCGAACACCGGGGAGCTGTTTTTT.

The chain has TRBV11-1 and TRBJ2-7; D possibly corresponds to TRBD2 (6 bases). V was cut by 2 bases and J by 2 bases, with 16 bases left in between. The CDR3 extends over 16 amino acids. CDR1 is SGHAT and CDR2 is FQDESV in the germline V gene (reference sequence). The CDR3 nucleotides are TGTGCCAGCAGCTTAAGGAGGGGAGTCGGACCCTACGAGCAGTACTTC. It is translated as CASSLRRGVGPYEQYF.

The chain has TRBV20-1 and TRBJ1-6; 7 bases are shared with TRBD1. The junction had 10 bases not matched to a gene; V was cut back by 5 bases and J by 9 bases. The germline CDR1 and CDR2 sequences are DFQATT and SNEGSKA (reference sequence). The CDR3 sequence is 14 residues long. Here the CDR3 DNA reads TGCAGTGCTTCGGACAGGTTAGGTGTTTCACCCCTCCACTTT. This encodes CSASDRLGVSPLHF.

The chain combines TRBV3-1 with TRBJ1-6; no definite D call. Per germline, CDR1 LGHDT and CDR2 YNNKEL (reference sequence). This CDR3 is 16 amino acids long. V was trimmed by 4 bases and J by 2 bases, leaving 12 bases between them. The CDR3 loop is CASSPGQGTYNSPLHF. The CDR3 DNA is TGTGCCAGCAGCCCCGGGCAAGGAACCTATAATTCACCCCTCCACTTT.

This clonotype was counted many times. CDR3 sequence: CASSYRTEAFF. The CDR3 bases are TGTGCCAGCAGTTACCGAACTGAAGCTTTCTTT. The V call is TRBV6-5, the J call TRBJ1-1, with D uncertain. CDR3 length: 11 residues. The germline V gene encodes CDR1 MNHEY and CDR2 SVGAGI. V lost 2 bases and J 5 bases, leaving 3 bases between the germline ends.

This chain's CDR3 is CASTRLEGYGYTF. DNA for the CDR3: TGTGCCAGCACCCGACTGGAGGGGTATGGCTACACCTTC. The rearrangement links TRBV28 to TRBJ1-2; a possible D gene is TRBD1 (5 bases). The V gene's germline CDR1 is MDHEN and CDR2 SYDVKM. The CDR3 has 13 residues. The germline V and J ends were trimmed by 7 bases and 5 bases, with 14 bases remaining between them.

J is TRBJ1-5 and V is TRBV7-9; possibly TRBD1 for D (6 bases). Germline values: CDR1 SEHNR, CDR2 FQNEAQ (reference sequence). V gave up 4 bases and J gave up 1 base, with 8 bases separating them. This CDR3 spans 14 amino acids. CDR3 sequence reads: CASSSQGSNQPQHF. The CDR3 nucleotides read TGTGCCAGCAGCTCCCAGGGGAGCAATCAGCCCCAGCATTTT.

The gene calls are TRBV7-9 and TRBJ2-1; D is possibly TRBD2 (7 bases). V gave up 2 bases and J gave up 4 bases, with 12 bases separating them. The CDR3 consists of 15 residues. Germline assignment: CDR1 SEHNR and CDR2 FQNEAQ (reference sequence). The chain's CDR3 is CASSLRRGPYNEQFF. The DNA for the CDR3 is TGTGCCAGCAGCTTAAGGCGGGGGCCGTACAATGAGCAGTTCTTC. Complete variable domain (other parts from reference TRBV7-9 and TRBJ2-1): DTGVSQNPRHKITKRGQNVTFRCDPISEHNRLYWYRQTLGQGPEFLTYFQNEAQLEKSRLLSDRFSAERPKGSFSTLEIQRTEQGDSAMYLCASSLRRGPYNEQFFGPGTRLTVL.

The gene calls are TRBV28 and TRBJ1-5; the D gene is possibly TRBD1 (5 bases). V was shortened by 11 bases and J by 2 bases, with 16 bases between the two germline ends. Germline lookup yields CDR1 MDHEN and CDR2 SYDVKM. The length of the CDR3 is 14 residues. The DNA for the CDR3 is TGTGCCGCCGCATGGGGCCAGGGCAATCAGCCCCAGCATTTT. Translating gives CAAAWGQGNQPQHF.

There are a few counts of this clonotype. The CDR3 loop reads CAISESGGPKGYGYTF. The CDR3 DNA sequence: TGTGCCATCAGTGAGTCGGGCGGACCAAAAGGCTATGGCTACACCTTC. The chain couples TRBV10-3 to TRBJ1-2; D remains unclear. Germline CDR1 reads ENHRY; CDR2 reads SYGVKD. Trimming took off 0 bases at V and 4 bases at J, with 15 bases between the two ends. This CDR3 has 16 residues.

This clonotype was seen a few times. V usage is TRBV5-1 and J usage is TRBJ1-6, with a weak D call TRBD1 (6 bases). CDR3 length: 14 amino acids. The V end was cut by 4 bases, the J end by 7 bases, with 12 bases between. CDR1 and CDR2 from the germline V gene are SGHRS and YFSETQ. CDR3 in amino acids: CASSPDRTNSPLHF. The CDR3 DNA reads as TGCGCCAGCAGCCCCGACAGGACGAATTCACCCCTCCACTTT.

J is TRBJ1-4 and V is TRBV4-1; 9 nucleotides line up with TRBD1. This CDR3 region has 16 residues. Trimming cost V 4 bases and J 5 bases; bases outside gene matches: 8. The germline CDR1 and CDR2 sequences are MGHRA and YSYEKL. In nucleotides, the CDR3 is TGCGCCAGCAGCCCCATACCGACAGGGGGAAATGAAAAACTGTTTTTT. Residues: CASSPIPTGGNEKLFF.

The chain has TRBV3-1 and TRBJ2-7; 7 bases agree with TRBD1. CDR1 is LGHDT, CDR2 YNNKEL, per germline (reference sequence). The CDR3 is 15 amino acids. V was pared by 1 base and J by 4 bases, with 7 bases of the junction left unmatched. The CDR3 DNA reads TGTGCCAGCAGCCAAGTGGCGACAGGGAATTACGAGCAGTACTTC. This sequence encodes CASSQVATGNYEQYF.

The chain has TRBV29-1 and TRBJ1-2; 7 nucleotides line up with TRBD1. Germline CDR1 SQVTM, CDR2 ANQGSEA. J lost 4 bases, V lost 2 bases, and 10 bases had no gene match. This CDR3 has 15 residues. CDR3 amino acids: CSVEPQGNSGYGYTF. The CDR3 nucleotides read TGCAGCGTTGAACCACAGGGGAATTCGGGCTATGGCTACACCTTC.

CDR3 nucleotide sequence: TGTGCCAGCAGATTTGGGGGACTTAGCACAGATACGCAGTATTTT. This encodes CASRFGGLSTDTQYF. The V gene is TRBV27, the J gene TRBJ2-3; D may be TRBD2 (6 bases). The CDR3 extends over 15 amino acids. Germline lookup yields CDR1 MNHEY and CDR2 SMNVEV (reference sequence). V gave up 6 bases and J gave up 0 bases, with 13 bases separating them.

This chain links TRBV7-9 with TRBJ1-4; TRBD1 is a possible D gene (5 bases). The length of the CDR3 is 16 residues. Germline values: CDR1 SEHNR, CDR2 FQNEAQ (reference sequence). V lost 1 base and J lost 1, with 10 bases in between. CDR3: CASSLEAGGTNEKLFF. CDR3 sequence (DNA): TGTGCCAGCAGCTTAGAGGCCGGGGGAACTAATGAAAAACTGTTTTTT. Variable domain in full (rest from reference TRBV7-9 and TRBJ1-4): DTGVSQNPRHKITKRGQNVTFRCDPISEHNRLYWYRQTLGQGPEFLTYFQNEAQLEKSRLLSDRFSAERPKGSFSTLEIQRTEQGDSAMYLCASSLEAGGTNEKLFFGSGTQLSVL.

The CDR3 reads CASKLASHYDEQFF. DNA for the CDR3: TGTGCCAGCAAACTAGCGAGTCATTATGATGAGCAGTTCTTC. The J gene is TRBJ2-1, the V gene TRBV6-2 or TRBV6-3, with TRBD2 matching over 7 bases. Losses at the gene ends were 7 bases for V and 8 bases for J; bases not matched to a gene: 11. The CDR3 loop spans 14 amino acids. The germline V gene has CDR1 MNHEY and CDR2 SVGEGT.

The chain joins TRBV5-1 to TRBJ2-7; D uncertain. Trimming removed 1 base from V and 7 bases from J, with 9 bases in between. The CDR3 loop spans 12 amino acids. Looked up from germline, CDR1 is SGHRS and CDR2 is YFSETQ. For the CDR3, the DNA is TGCGCCAGCAGCTTGCTCCCGAGGGAGCAGTACTTC. Translating gives CASSLLPREQYF.

This clonotype was observed a handful of times. V usage is TRBV2 and J usage is TRBJ1-4, with 9 bases aligning to TRBD1. V lost 8 bases to trimming and J lost 7 bases; unmatched junction nucleotides: 5. Germline V CDR1 and CDR2: SNHLY, FYNNEI. CDR3 size: 13 residues. In nucleotides, the CDR3 is TGTGCCAGCCGACAGGGGGGGAGTGAAAAACTGTTTTTT. It encodes CASRQGGSEKLFF.

The J gene is TRBJ2-5, the V gene TRBV11-1, with unresolved D. Trimming took 3 bases from V and 5 from J, leaving 10 bases between them. The CDR3 sequence is 13 residues long. The germline gives CDR1 SGHAT, CDR2 FQDESV (reference sequence). CDR3 loop: CASSFEVGETQYF. In nucleotides, the CDR3 is TGTGCCAGCAGCTTCGAGGTTGGGGAGACCCAGTACTTC. The whole variable domain, filled in from reference TRBV11-1 and TRBJ2-5, reads EAEVAQSPRYKITEKSQAVAFWCDPISGHATLYWYRQILGQGPELLVQFQDESVVDDSQLPKDRFSAERLKGVDSTLKIQPAELGDSAMYLCASSFEVGETQYFGPGTRLLVL.